Below, 17 T cell receptor beta chains from the same sample are listed, as sequenced in a study of T-cell reconstitution after alpha-beta-depleted transplantation in children. Unique molecular identifiers featured in how the TCRbeta library was prepared. Each CDR3 protein gets one entry after TCRdb re-called the PCR reads with MiXCR. This table has just over 350,000 distinct CDR3 sequences, more than 10% appearing once. Sample: PBMCs, taken from the stem cell graft. Receptor source: a human donor who donated a stem cell graft to a child with Fanconi anemia.

This clonotype was seen at least ten times. This chain joins TRBV6-2 or TRBV6-3 and TRBJ1-2; D perhaps matches TRBD1 (6 bases). Trimming took off 6 bases at V and 4 bases at J, with 15 bases between the two ends. Germline V CDR1 and CDR2: MNHEY, SVGEGT. The CDR3 covers 14 residues. This chain's CDR3 is CASRPGGRGYGYTF. CDR3 nucleotide sequence: TGTGCCAGCAGGCCCGGGGGGCGCGGCTATGGCTACACCTTC.

This clonotype was seen a few times. The chain recombines TRBV5-1 with TRBJ2-6; no clear D gene. Looked up from germline, CDR1 is SGHRS and CDR2 is YFSETQ. This CDR3 is built from 16 residues. Trimming shortened V by 4 bases and J by 0 bases, and 11 bases separated the two germline ends. CDR3 loop: CASSPPGSSGANVLTF. CDR3 bases: TGCGCCAGCAGCCCCCCCGGCAGCTCTGGGGCCAACGTCCTGACTTTC.

V usage is TRBV20-1 and J usage is TRBJ2-2; maybe TRBD2 (5 bases). Germline V CDR1 and CDR2: DFQATT, SNEGSKA (reference sequence). Trimming cost V 3 bases and J 4 bases, with 18 bases left between them. This CDR3 comprises 16 residues. The CDR3 DNA reads as TGCAGTGCTAGTCCCCAGGCAGGCGGAGGCACCGGGGAGCTGTTTTTT. As protein: CSASPQAGGGTGELFF.

This clonotype appeared a few times. The V and J genes are TRBV6-5 and TRBJ2-7; 7 bases agree with TRBD1. Germline CDR1 and CDR2: MNHEY and SVGAGI. The V and J ends lost 3 bases and 3 bases, in that order; junction bases with no gene match: 8. The CDR3 covers 15 residues. CDR3 DNA: TGTGCCAGCAGTTATAGCCGAAGACAGGGCTACGAGCAGTACTTC. This gives the protein CASSYSRRQGYEQYF.

This clonotype was picked up many times. V is TRBV7-9 and J is TRBJ1-1, with 8 positions matching TRBD1. The CDR3 length is 12 residues. V was pared by 1 base and J by 10 bases, with 2 bases of the junction left unmatched. Germline V gene sequence: CDR1 SEHNR, CDR2 FQNEAQ (reference sequence). In DNA form, the CDR3 reads TGTGCCAGCAGCTTAGAACAGGGGGTAGCTTTCTTT. Amino acids: CASSLEQGVAFF.

This clonotype was seen at least ten times. The gene calls are TRBV21-1 and TRBJ1-1; whether TRBD1, the table's D call, matches the DNA was not checked. TRBV21-1 is marked as a pseudogene. The CDR3 has 14 residues. CDR3 sequence: CASSKFKPGAEAFF. The CDR3 DNA is TGTGCCAGCAGCAAATTTAAGCCCGGAGCTGAAGCTTTCTTT.

In this sample, this clonotype turned up many times. This chain connects TRBV10-3 to TRBJ2-5; D assignment may be TRBD1 or TRBD2 (5 bases each). This CDR3 has 14 amino acids. CDR1 and CDR2 from the germline V gene are ENHRY and SYGVKD. V was pared by 6 bases and J by 2 bases, with 13 bases between. CDR3 DNA: TGTGCCATCAGAACCCGGGGCCTTCAAGAGACCCAGTACTTC. Its protein product is CAIRTRGLQETQYF.

The table lists this clonotype with many counts. The genes are TRBV10-3 and TRBJ1-1, with TRBD1 as a possible D gene (5 bases). The germline V gene has CDR1 ENHRY and CDR2 SYGVKD. Trimming pared 7 bases from V and 2 bases from J, leaving 14 bases between. The CDR3 consists of 14 residues. The CDR3 spells CAIKAGPQNTEAFF. CDR3 in DNA: TGTGCCATCAAAGCGGGACCGCAAAACACTGAAGCTTTCTTT.

This clonotype has only a few counts. This chain connects TRBV5-4 to TRBJ2-4; 8 nucleotides line up with TRBD1. This CDR3 region has 13 residues. Germline V gives CDR1 SGHNT, CDR2 YYREEE (reference sequence). V gave up 3 bases and J gave up 9 bases; unmatched junction bases: 5. The CDR3 sequence: CASSSTGEGIQYF. The CDR3 DNA reads TGTGCCAGCAGCTCGACAGGGGAAGGCATTCAGTACTTC. Full variable domain (rest looked up from reference TRBV5-4 and TRBJ2-4): ETGVTQSPTHLIKTRGQQVTLRCSSQSGHNTVSWYQQALGQGPQFIFQYYREEENGRGNFPPRFSGLQFPNYSSELNVNALELDDSALYLCASSSTGEGIQYFGAGTRLSVL.

The gene calls are TRBV27 and TRBJ2-7, with 8 bases matching TRBD1. The CDR3 spans 17 residues. The germline gives CDR1 MNHEY, CDR2 SMNVEV (reference sequence). V lost 3 bases to trimming and J lost 7 bases; unmatched junction nucleotides: 17. The CDR3 reads CASSFSWAGGASGEQYV. The CDR3 DNA follows: TGTGCCAGCAGTTTTTCCTGGGCAGGGGGCGCGAGTGGAGAGCAGTACGTC.

This clonotype has a count of ten or more. The genes are TRBV2 and TRBJ2-1; D is unclear. Per germline, CDR1 SNHLY and CDR2 FYNNEI. CDR3 length: 9 amino acids. V lost 8 bases to trimming and J lost 10 bases, with 6 bases between them. CDR3 nucleotides: TGTGCCAGCGGACCCGAGCAGTTCTTC. It specifies CASGPEQFF.

This clonotype was detected ten times or more. This chain uses TRBV20-1 with TRBJ1-3, with 8 bases that match TRBD1. Losses at the gene ends were 4 bases for V and 0 bases for J; bases not matched to a gene: 8. Germline loops: CDR1 DFQATT, CDR2 SNEGSKA (reference sequence). The CDR3 has 16 residues. In DNA, the CDR3 is TGCAGTGCTATTGTGACCAGGGGGCCCTCTGGAAACACCATATATTTT. This encodes CSAIVTRGPSGNTIYF.

This clonotype was detected a few times. V and J are TRBV5-1 and TRBJ2-7, with D possibly matching TRBD1 (5 bases). Trimming shortened V by 0 bases and J by 0 bases, and 7 bases separated the two germline ends. The germline gives CDR1 SGHRS, CDR2 YFSETQ. This CDR3 contains 14 residues. The CDR3 region is CASSLVQGSYEQYV. The CDR3, as DNA: TGCGCCAGCAGCTTGGTGCAGGGCTCCTACGAGCAGTACGTC.

This clonotype was found a few times. The V gene is TRBV6-5, the J gene TRBJ2-1, with D perhaps given as TRBD1 or TRBD2 (5 bases each). This CDR3 has 12 amino acids. CDR1 is MNHEY, CDR2 SVGAGI, per germline. The V gene lost 7 bases and the J gene lost 7 bases, with 11 bases spanning the gap. The CDR3 is CASKGWGNEQFF. CDR3 bases: TGTGCCAGCAAAGGGTGGGGGAATGAGCAGTTCTTC.

The chain is built from TRBV7-2 and TRBJ2-7; 8 bases match TRBD2. After removal of 4 bases from V and 1 base from J, the junction contained 6 bases not matched to a gene. The CDR3 covers 15 residues. The V gene's germline CDR1 is SGHTA and CDR2 FQGNSA. The CDR3 here is CASSYGGGFSYEQYF. The CDR3 bases are TGTGCCAGCAGCTACGGGGGGGGATTTTCCTACGAGCAGTACTTC.

CDR3 region: CASSRDRGYEQYV. In nucleotides, the CDR3 is TGTGCCAGCAGTCGGGACAGGGGCTACGAGCAGTACGTC. The chain joins TRBV2 to TRBJ2-7; 10 positions match TRBD1. The V segment lost 5 bases and the J segment 3 bases; nucleotides outside the gene matches: 1. Germline V gene lookup returns CDR1 SNHLY and CDR2 FYNNEI. The CDR3 covers 13 residues.

In this sample, this clonotype turned up a few times. This chain joins TRBV29-1 and TRBJ1-1; the D is unclear. CDR3 length: 13 residues. The V end lost 1 base, the J end lost 1 base, and 7 bases lay between the germline ends. The germline V gene encodes CDR1 SQVTM and CDR2 ANQGSEA. CDR3 sequence (DNA): TGCAGCGTTGAAGTGCAGAAGAACACTGAAGCTTTCTTT. This encodes CSVEVQKNTEAFF.